The 31 T cell receptor beta chains reported below all come from one sample, sequenced in a study of blood T cell repertoires in COVID-19 (dated by TCRdb to 2018 to 2021). The receptor library was made with the immunoSEQ multiplex PCR assay. Sourced from immuneACCESS, this table was stored by TCRdb with only in-frame sequences that have V and J called. A share of the clones is absent; for the studies checked, an unresolved V gene accounts for under half, and the remainder has no known explanation. The sample records some 52,000 clones, approximately 90% of which are singletons. Of the sample, 13% to 15% is held by the ten largest clones. Sequencing was done on a sample of peripheral blood. The receptors come from a man between 65 and 79 years old with acute or convalescent COVID-19.

The V call is TRBV9, the J call TRBJ2-5; 9 positions match TRBD1. The V gene end was trimmed by 0 bases and the J gene end by 3 bases; junction bases not matched to a gene: 6. This CDR3 comprises 16 residues. CDR1 is SGDLS, CDR2 YYNGEE, per germline. The CDR3: CASSVGDRAVEETQYF. The CDR3 nucleotides are TGTGCCAGCAGCGTAGGGGACAGGGCGGTAGAAGAGACCCAGTACTTC. Combining the CDR3 with reference TRBV9 and TRBJ2-5 gives the whole variable domain DSGVTQTPKHLITATGQRVTLRCSPRSGDLSVYWYQQSLDQGLQFLIQYYNGEERAKGNILERFSAQQFPDLHSELNLSSLELGDSALYFCASSVGDRAVEETQYFGPGTRLLVL.

The chain has TRBV9 and TRBJ1-2; possible D gene TRBD1, 5 bases. Trimming took off 4 bases at V and 4 bases at J, with 11 bases between the two ends. The CDR3 loop spans 13 amino acids. The germline V gene has CDR1 SGDLS and CDR2 YYNGEE. The CDR3 DNA sequence: TGTGCCAGCAGCCTTGGACAAAGCTATGGCTACACCTTC. This translates into CASSLGQSYGYTF.

J is TRBJ1-5 and V is TRBV3-1 (or the pseudogene TRBV3-2); D ambiguous. The V end lost 1 base, the J end lost 2 bases, and 6 bases lay between the germline ends. CDR1 LGHDT and CDR2 YNNKEL come from the germline V gene (reference sequence). The CDR3 totals 14 residues. The CDR3 DNA reads as TGTGCCAGCAGCCAAGGGAGCGGCAATCAGCCCCAGCATTTT. Amino acid sequence: CASSQGSGNQPQHF.

This clone is a singleton in its sample. The rearrangement joins TRBV5-1 to TRBJ1-4; 7 bases are shared with TRBD1. This CDR3 has 14 residues. Germline V lookup: CDR1 SGHRS, CDR2 YFSETQ. V lost 4 bases, J lost 4 bases, and 4 bases stayed unmatched. The CDR3 is CASSDGTVNEKLFF. CDR3 sequence (DNA): TGCGCCAGCAGCGACGGGACAGTTAATGAAAAACTGTTTTTT.

A single count supports this clone. The V call is TRBV29-1, the J call TRBJ1-4; 9 bases are shared with TRBD1. Germline V gene sequence: CDR1 SQVTM, CDR2 ANQGSEA. The CDR3 is 13 residues long. V trimming: 7 bases; J trimming: 5 bases; junction bases outside the gene matches: 5. CDR3: CSGMGQGNEKLFF. The CDR3 coding sequence is TGCAGCGGGATGGGACAGGGAAATGAAAAACTGTTTTTT.

The V and J genes are TRBV6-2 or TRBV6-3 and TRBJ2-5, with a weak D call TRBD2 (6 bases). CDR3 length equals 15 residues. Trimming took off 5 bases at V and 7 bases at J, with 20 bases between the two ends. Germline CDR1 and CDR2: MNHEY and SVGEGT. The CDR3: CASSMAAGGGLTQYF. CDR3 coding DNA: TGTGCCAGCAGTATGGCAGCGGGCGGCGGGCTGACCCAGTACTTC.

There are a few counts of this clone. This rearrangement joins TRBV6-1 to TRBJ2-7; D may be TRBD2 (5 bases). Germline CDR1 and CDR2: MNHNS and SASEGT. The CDR3 totals 13 residues. The ends were cut back, 3 bases at V and 3 bases at J, with 9 bases in the middle. CDR3 protein: CASSDALDYEQYV. DNA of the CDR3: TGTGCCAGCAGTGACGCACTAGACTACGAGCAGTACGTC.

The V and J genes are TRBV5-1 and TRBJ1-1; tentatively, D is TRBD1 (6 bases). Looked up from germline, CDR1 is SGHRS and CDR2 is YFSETQ. V lost 6 bases and J 7 bases, leaving 19 bases between the germline ends. The CDR3 sequence is 14 residues long. Here the CDR3 DNA reads TGCGCCAGCAACCCCCGAGGGGGGGGCGTTGAAGCTTTCTTT. As protein: CASNPRGGGVEAFF. The variable domain in full, completed from reference TRBV5-1 and TRBJ1-1, reads KAGVTQTPRYLIKTRGQQVTLSCSPISGHRSVSWYQQTPGQGLQFLFEYFSETQRNKGNFPGRFSGRQFSNSRSEMNVSTLELGDSALYLCASNPRGGGVEAFFGQGTRLTVV.

DNA of the CDR3: TGTGCCAGCAGCCCCCGACCGGGACTAGCGGACCGGGAGTACTTC. Translating it yields CASSPRPGLADREYF. The V call is TRBV13, the J call TRBJ2-7; TRBD2 matches 11 bases. V shed 5 bases and J 11 bases; nucleotides not matched to a gene: 14. Germline lookup yields CDR1 PRHDT and CDR2 FYEKMQ (reference sequence). The CDR3 covers 15 residues.

The J gene is TRBJ1-1, the V gene TRBV6-5; tentative D call: TRBD1 (6 bases). Per germline, CDR1 MNHEY and CDR2 SVGAGI. This CDR3 is 15 amino acids long. Trimming took 7 bases from V and 5 from J, leaving 20 bases between them. CDR3 coding DNA: TGTGCCAGCACCCCGAAGGCAGGGGCGAGGACTGAAGCTTTCTTT. This encodes CASTPKAGARTEAFF.

This chain uses TRBV9 with TRBJ2-1; D is undetermined. Trimming removed 4 bases from V and 3 bases from J, with 8 bases in between. This CDR3 has 13 residues. CDR1 and CDR2 (germline): SGDLS, YYNGEE. The DNA of the CDR3 is TGTGCCAGCAGCAGAAACAACTACAATGAGCAGTTCTTC. This translates into CASSRNNYNEQFF. The full variable domain, completed using reference TRBV9 and TRBJ2-1, is DSGVTQTPKHLITATGQRVTLRCSPRSGDLSVYWYQQSLDQGLQFLIQYYNGEERAKGNILERFSAQQFPDLHSELNLSSLELGDSALYFCASSRNNYNEQFFGPGTRLTVL.

This clone was observed a single time. The chain carries TRBV5-1 and TRBJ1-4; no clear D gene. This CDR3 is 14 amino acids long. V was pared by 1 base and J by 2 bases, with 6 bases between. The V gene's germline CDR1 is SGHRS and CDR2 YFSETQ. This CDR3 reads CASSLSGTNEKLFF. The CDR3, as DNA: TGCGCCAGCAGCTTGAGCGGGACTAATGAAAAACTGTTTTTT.

The chain joins TRBV2 to TRBJ1-2, with 7 bases identical to TRBD1. V lost 2 bases to trimming and J lost 5 bases; unmatched junction nucleotides: 8. This CDR3 is 15 amino acids long. Germline V gene lookup returns CDR1 SNHLY and CDR2 FYNNEI. The CDR3 nucleotides are TGTGCCAGCAGTGAATTTTGGGGACAGCCTTATGGCTACACCTTC. Amino acids: CASSEFWGQPYGYTF.

This chain joins TRBV4-3 and TRBJ2-1; perhaps TRBD2 as D (5 bases). Trimming shortened V by 1 base and J by 8 bases, and 24 bases separated the two germline ends. CDR1 LGHNA and CDR2 YSLEER come from the germline V gene. The CDR3 has 18 amino acids. The CDR3 here is CASSQARPARDWVDEQFF. DNA for the CDR3: TGCGCCAGCAGCCAAGCTCGCCCGGCGAGGGATTGGGTAGATGAGCAGTTCTTC.

For the CDR3, the DNA is TGTGCCAGCAGTCCGGGACAGGGGGCGGTGACAGATACGCAGTATTTT. It encodes CASSPGQGAVTDTQYF. The chain uses TRBV6-2 or TRBV6-3 and TRBJ2-3; TRBD1 aligns across 12 bases. This CDR3 comprises 16 residues. Germline-derived CDR1 and CDR2 are MNHEY and SVGEGT. The V segment lost 5 bases and the J segment 3 bases; nucleotides outside the gene matches: 6.

The chain links TRBV28 to TRBJ2-7, with D possibly TRBD1 on 5 matching bases. Trimming pared 7 bases from V and 4 bases from J, leaving 11 bases between. This CDR3 contains 12 residues. Germline CDR1 reads MDHEN; CDR2 reads SYDVKM. In nucleotides, the CDR3 is TGTGCCAGCACTTCCCAGGGTTACGAGCAGTACGTC. Translated: CASTSQGYEQYV.

A single count supports this clone. The chain links TRBV7-2 to TRBJ2-3; 7 bases agree with TRBD2. The CDR3 has 14 amino acids. J lost 3 bases, V lost 4 bases, and 4 bases had no gene match. Germline values: CDR1 SGHTA, CDR2 FQGNSA. CDR3 sequence: CASSSMGGTDTQYF. The DNA of the CDR3 is TGTGCCAGCAGCTCCATGGGGGGGACAGATACGCAGTATTTT.

The genes are TRBV7-8 and TRBJ2-3; D ambiguous. The CDR3 contains 16 residues. The germline V gene has CDR1 SGHVS and CDR2 FQNEAQ. V lost 3 bases, J lost 0 bases, and 13 bases lay in between. In nucleotides, the CDR3 is TGTGCCAGCAGCTTTTCCCGAAGCCCAAGCACAGATACGCAGTATTTT. This gives the protein CASSFSRSPSTDTQYF.

The CDR3 reads CASSLWQGYGELFF. The CDR3 nucleotides are TGTGCCAGCAGCTTGTGGCAGGGTTACGGGGAGCTGTTTTTT. This chain connects TRBV5-6 to TRBJ2-2; D is perhaps TRBD1 (5 bases). The germline gives CDR1 SGHDT, CDR2 YYEEEE. V lost 1 base, J lost 7 bases, and 11 bases lay in between. The CDR3 is 14 amino acids. Complete variable domain (other parts from reference TRBV5-6 and TRBJ2-2): DAGVTQSPTHLIKTRGQQVTLRCSPKSGHDTVSWYQQALGQGPQFIFQYYEEEERQRGNFPDRFSGHQFPNYSSELNVNALLLGDSALYLCASSLWQGYGELFFGEGSRLTVL.

V is TRBV5-5 and J is TRBJ2-7; 8 bases agree with TRBD1. CDR1 and CDR2 from the germline V gene are SGHKS and YYEKEE (reference sequence). V lost 3 bases to trimming and J lost 3 bases; unmatched junction nucleotides: 8. This CDR3 contains 15 residues. CDR3 loop: CASSSGTGVVYEQYV. In DNA, the CDR3 is TGTGCCAGCAGCTCCGGGACAGGAGTGGTCTACGAGCAGTACGTC.

The chain carries TRBV19 and TRBJ1-4; possible D gene TRBD1, 5 bases. V was pared by 3 bases and J by 2 bases, with 7 bases between. This CDR3 is built from 14 residues. CDR1 is LNHDA and CDR2 is SQIVND in the germline V gene (reference sequence). CDR3 sequence (DNA): TGTGCCAGTAGTATCTGGGGCACTAATGAAAAACTGTTTTTT. Its translation is CASSIWGTNEKLFF.

This chain connects TRBV6-6 to TRBJ1-1; possibly TRBD1 for D (5 bases). CDR1 is MNHNY, CDR2 SVGAGI, per germline (reference sequence). The V end lost 6 bases, the J end lost 7 bases, and 21 bases lay between the germline ends. This CDR3 contains 15 residues. CDR3 DNA sequence: TGTGCCAGCAGCCCGAACCCCCAGCGGGGGGGTGAAGCTTTCTTT. It encodes CASSPNPQRGGEAFF.

The chain uses TRBV19 and TRBJ1-1, with 9 bases lining up with TRBD1. The CDR3 totals 12 residues. Germline V gene data show CDR1 as LNHDA and CDR2 as SQIVND (reference sequence). The trim removed 6 bases at V and 12 bases at J, leaving 8 bases unmatched. The CDR3 here is CASSLGQGRTFF. The CDR3 DNA reads TGTGCCAGTAGCCTTGGACAGGGGAGAACTTTCTTT.

The chain joins TRBV5-1 to TRBJ2-2, with D possibly TRBD1 on 6 matching bases. The CDR3 is 15 amino acids. Trimming removed 4 bases at V and 7 bases at J, with 17 bases between. Germline CDR1 is SGHRS and CDR2 is YFSETQ. CDR3: CASSLGHRVGGELFF. The CDR3 DNA reads as TGCGCCAGCAGCCTGGGACACAGGGTTGGCGGGGAGCTGTTTTTT.

This rearrangement joins TRBV7-2 to TRBJ2-5; TRBD1 matches at 11 bases. With V trimmed by 4 bases and J by 5 bases, 6 bases remained unmatched. The CDR3 sequence is 15 residues long. Germline CDR1 is SGHTA and CDR2 is FQGNSA. This CDR3 reads CASSSRDRGFETQYF. CDR3 nucleotide sequence: TGTGCCAGCAGCTCGAGGGACAGGGGGTTTGAGACCCAGTACTTC. Using reference TRBV7-2 and TRBJ2-5 for the parts outside the CDR3, the full variable domain is GAGVSQSPSNKVTEKGKDVELRCDPISGHTALYWYRQSLGQGLEFLIYFQGNSAPDKSGLPSDRFSAERTGGSVSTLTIQRTQQEDSAVYLCASSSRDRGFETQYFGPGTRLLVL.

CDR3 sequence reads: CASSLVQGSYEQYF. CDR3 nucleotide sequence: TGTGCCAGCAGCTTAGTACAGGGGTCCTACGAGCAGTACTTC. The V gene is TRBV7-9, the J gene TRBJ2-7; 7 bases map to TRBD1. This CDR3 has 14 amino acids. V lost 1 base and J lost 1; bases outside the gene matches: 1. The germline CDR1 and CDR2 sequences are SEHNR and FQNEAQ (reference sequence).

This clone was counted ten times or more. This chain uses TRBV6-2 or TRBV6-3 with TRBJ1-5; D is perhaps TRBD1 (6 bases). V was trimmed by 2 bases and J by 0 bases, leaving 17 bases between them. Germline V gives CDR1 MNHEY, CDR2 SVGEGT. The CDR3 loop spans 18 amino acids. Here the CDR3 reads CASSYDRRTLYSNQPQHF. Written as DNA, the CDR3 is TGTGCCAGCAGTTACGACAGGCGGACCCTTTATAGCAATCAGCCCCAGCATTTT.

V usage is TRBV11-3 and J usage is TRBJ2-6; possibly TRBD2 for D (6 bases). Germline CDR1 and CDR2: SGHNT and YENEEA. V gave up 5 bases and J gave up 3 bases, with 11 bases separating them. The CDR3 runs to 15 residues. CDR3 sequence (DNA): TGTGCCAGCAGCCCCGGGGGTCTTGGGGCCAACGTCCTGACTTTC. This encodes CASSPGGLGANVLTF.

J is TRBJ1-6 and V is TRBV19; the match to TRBD1 covers 10 bases. This CDR3 is built from 12 residues. The ends lost 9 bases at V and 10 bases at J; junction bases unmatched: 3. Germline CDR1 LNHDA, CDR2 SQIVND (reference sequence). CDR3 sequence (DNA): TGTGCCAGCGGACAGGGGGGGTCACCCCTCCACTTT. Protein sequence: CASGQGGSPLHF. Variable domain in full (rest from reference TRBV19 and TRBJ1-6): DGGITQSPKYLFRKEGQNVTLSCEQNLNHDAMYWYRQDPGQGLRLIYYSQIVNDFQKGDIAEGYSVSREKKESFPLTVTSAQKNPTAFYLCASGQGGSPLHFGNGTRLTVT.

The chain recombines TRBV7-9 with TRBJ2-1; 11 bases agree with TRBD2. The CDR3 runs 15 residues. Germline loops: CDR1 SEHNR, CDR2 FQNEAQ (reference sequence). J was trimmed by 3 bases and V by 10 bases; bases with no gene match: 8. CDR3 sequence: CATPSGTSGYNEQFF. CDR3 sequence (DNA): TGTGCCACCCCTTCCGGGACTAGCGGCTACAATGAGCAGTTCTTC. Combining the CDR3 with reference TRBV7-9 and TRBJ2-1 gives the whole variable domain DTGVSQNPRHKITKRGQNVTFRCDPISEHNRLYWYRQTLGQGPEFLTYFQNEAQLEKSRLLSDRFSAERPKGSFSTLEIQRTEQGDSAMYLCATPSGTSGYNEQFFGPGTRLTVL.

This chain connects TRBV6-5 to TRBJ2-3; 7 bases agree with TRBD1. The germline gives CDR1 MNHEY, CDR2 SVGAGI. This CDR3 region has 15 residues. V was clipped by 2 bases and J by 5 bases; unmatched bases: 7. CDR3 in DNA: TGTGCCAGCAGTTACGAGAGGGGGCGGATAGATACGCAGTATTTT. Protein sequence: CASSYERGRIDTQYF.